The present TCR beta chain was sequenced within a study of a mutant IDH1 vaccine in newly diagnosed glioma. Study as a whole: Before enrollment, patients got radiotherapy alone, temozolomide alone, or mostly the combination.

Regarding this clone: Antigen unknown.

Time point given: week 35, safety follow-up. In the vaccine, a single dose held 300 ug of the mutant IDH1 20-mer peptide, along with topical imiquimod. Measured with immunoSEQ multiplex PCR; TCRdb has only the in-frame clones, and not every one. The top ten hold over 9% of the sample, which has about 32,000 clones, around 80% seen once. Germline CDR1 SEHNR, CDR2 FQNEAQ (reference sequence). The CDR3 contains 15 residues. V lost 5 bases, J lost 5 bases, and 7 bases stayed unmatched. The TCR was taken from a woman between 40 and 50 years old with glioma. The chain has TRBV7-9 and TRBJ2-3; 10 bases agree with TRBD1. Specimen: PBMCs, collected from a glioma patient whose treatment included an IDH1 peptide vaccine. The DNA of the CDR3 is TGTGCCAGCAGCCGACAGGGGGCCAAAGGAGATACGCAGTATTTT. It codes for CASSRQGAKGDTQYF.